This T cell receptor beta chain stems from a study of regulatory T cells in long-lasting Graves disease. Regarding time point: newly diagnosed GD, antithyroid drugs for less than 3 months. Generation of the TCR library employed RNA extracted from PBMCs. This CDR3 has 16 amino acids. V lost 6 bases, J lost 3 bases, and 14 bases stayed unmatched. Germline loops: CDR1 DFQATT, CDR2 SNEGSKA (reference sequence). Libraries of TCR beta came from iRepertoire HTBI primers plus Arm-PCR of CDR3 regions. TCRdb processed the multiplex PCR reads anew with MiXCR; each CDR3 protein has one entry. The sample lists roughly 400,000 distinct CDR3 sequences, about 15% occurring once. The sample was also reused in another study, on T cells in Graves' hyperthyroidism and ophthalmopathy.

This chain uses TRBV20-1 with TRBJ1-5; 7 bases are shared with TRBD1. The source is a middle-aged woman with Graves disease. Sequencing used peripheral blood mononuclear cells (PBMCs), obtained at new diagnosis, from a patient treated with antithyroid drugs. CDR3: CSAKSKTGSNNQPQHF. The CDR3 DNA reads TGCAGTGCAAAATCGAAGACAGGGTCCAACAATCAGCCCCAGCATTTT.